The TCR beta chain under discussion was sequenced for a study of regulatory T cells in long-lasting Graves disease. In building TCR beta libraries, iRepertoire HTBI primers were used together with Arm-PCR of CDR3 regions. TCRdb fed the multiplex PCR reads into MiXCR, producing one record per CDR3 protein. The sample gives about 660,000 distinct CDR3 sequences, about 32% of which show up once; 40% to 50% is in the top ten. Time point noted: persistent/refractory GD, antithyroid drugs over 5 years with positive TRAb. Researchers made the TCR library from RNA that was extracted from PBMCs. EDTA tubes received about 8.2 milliliters of drawn peripheral blood. The CDR3 covers 14 residues. The germline gives CDR1 SNHLY, CDR2 FYNNEI. Trimming removed 3 bases from V and 4 bases from J, with 10 bases in between. The study's findings and limits: Favored gene segments in persistent disease were TRBV28, TRBJ1-2 and TRBJ2-5.

This clonotype was counted ten times or more. The antigen remains undetermined. The sequence was obtained from a female donor with Graves disease. Source: peripheral blood mononuclear cells (PBMCs), taken when the disease was refractory, from a patient treated with antithyroid drugs. The gene calls are TRBV2 and TRBJ1-5; possibly TRBD1 for D (5 bases). The CDR3 loop is CASSEGRGNQPQHF. CDR3 in DNA: TGTGCCAGCAGTGAGGGTAGGGGAAATCAGCCCCAGCATTTT.